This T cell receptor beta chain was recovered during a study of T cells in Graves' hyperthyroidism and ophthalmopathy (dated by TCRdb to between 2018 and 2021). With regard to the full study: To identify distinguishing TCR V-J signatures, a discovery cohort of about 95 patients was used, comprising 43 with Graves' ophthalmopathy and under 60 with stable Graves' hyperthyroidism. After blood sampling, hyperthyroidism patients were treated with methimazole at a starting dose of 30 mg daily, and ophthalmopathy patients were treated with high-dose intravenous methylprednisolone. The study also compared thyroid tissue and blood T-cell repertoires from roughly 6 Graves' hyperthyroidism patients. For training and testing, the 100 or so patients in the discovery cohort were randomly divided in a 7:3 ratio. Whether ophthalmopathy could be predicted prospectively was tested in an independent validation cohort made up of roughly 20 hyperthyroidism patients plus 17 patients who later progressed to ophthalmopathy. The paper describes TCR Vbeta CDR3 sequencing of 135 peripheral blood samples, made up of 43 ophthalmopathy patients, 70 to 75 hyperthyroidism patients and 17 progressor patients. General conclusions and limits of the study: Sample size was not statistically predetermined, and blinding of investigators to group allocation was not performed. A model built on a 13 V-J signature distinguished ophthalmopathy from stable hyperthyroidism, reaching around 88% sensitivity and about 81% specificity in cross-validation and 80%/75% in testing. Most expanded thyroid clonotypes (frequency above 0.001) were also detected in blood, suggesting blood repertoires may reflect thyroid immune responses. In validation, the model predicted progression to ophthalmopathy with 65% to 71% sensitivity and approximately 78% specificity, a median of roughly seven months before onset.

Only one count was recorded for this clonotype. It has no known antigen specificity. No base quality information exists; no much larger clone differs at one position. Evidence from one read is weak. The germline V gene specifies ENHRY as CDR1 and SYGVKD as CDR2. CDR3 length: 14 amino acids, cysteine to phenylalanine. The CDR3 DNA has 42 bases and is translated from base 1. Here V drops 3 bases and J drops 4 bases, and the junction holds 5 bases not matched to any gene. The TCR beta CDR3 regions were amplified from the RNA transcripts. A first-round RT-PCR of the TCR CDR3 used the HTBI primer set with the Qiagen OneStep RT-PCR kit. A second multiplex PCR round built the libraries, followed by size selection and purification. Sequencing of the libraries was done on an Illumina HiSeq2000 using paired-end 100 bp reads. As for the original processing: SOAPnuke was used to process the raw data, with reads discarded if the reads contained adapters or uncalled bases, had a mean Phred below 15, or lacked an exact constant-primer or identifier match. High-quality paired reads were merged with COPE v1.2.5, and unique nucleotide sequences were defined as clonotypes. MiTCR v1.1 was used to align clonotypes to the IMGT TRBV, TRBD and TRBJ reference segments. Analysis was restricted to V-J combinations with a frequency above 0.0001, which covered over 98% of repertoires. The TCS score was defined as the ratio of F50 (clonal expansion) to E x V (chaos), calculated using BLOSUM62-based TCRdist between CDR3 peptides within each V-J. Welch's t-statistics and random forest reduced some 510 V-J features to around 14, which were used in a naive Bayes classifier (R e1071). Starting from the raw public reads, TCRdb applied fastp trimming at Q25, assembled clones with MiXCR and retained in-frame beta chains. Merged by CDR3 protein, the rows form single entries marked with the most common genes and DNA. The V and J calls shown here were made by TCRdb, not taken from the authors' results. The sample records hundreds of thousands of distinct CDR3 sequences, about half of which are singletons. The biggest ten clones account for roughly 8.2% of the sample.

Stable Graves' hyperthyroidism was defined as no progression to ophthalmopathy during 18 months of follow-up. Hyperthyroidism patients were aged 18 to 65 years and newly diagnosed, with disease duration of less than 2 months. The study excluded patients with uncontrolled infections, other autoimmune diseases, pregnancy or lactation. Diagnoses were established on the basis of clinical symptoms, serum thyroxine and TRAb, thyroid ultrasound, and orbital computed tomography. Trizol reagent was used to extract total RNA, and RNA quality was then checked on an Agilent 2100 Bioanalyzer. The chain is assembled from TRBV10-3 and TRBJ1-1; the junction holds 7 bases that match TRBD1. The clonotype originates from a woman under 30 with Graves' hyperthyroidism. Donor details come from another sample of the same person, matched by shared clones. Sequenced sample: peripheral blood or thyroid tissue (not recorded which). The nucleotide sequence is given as TGTGCCATCAGTGAAGACGGGACAGTCACTGAAGCTTTCTTT. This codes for CAISEDGTVTEAFF.